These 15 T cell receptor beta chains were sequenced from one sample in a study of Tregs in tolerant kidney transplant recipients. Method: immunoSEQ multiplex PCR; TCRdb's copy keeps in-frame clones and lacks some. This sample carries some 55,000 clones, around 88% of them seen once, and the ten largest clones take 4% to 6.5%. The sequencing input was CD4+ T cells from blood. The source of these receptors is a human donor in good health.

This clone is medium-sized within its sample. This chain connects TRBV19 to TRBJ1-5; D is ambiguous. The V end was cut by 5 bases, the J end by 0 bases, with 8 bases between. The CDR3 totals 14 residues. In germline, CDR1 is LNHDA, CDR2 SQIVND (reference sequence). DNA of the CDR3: TGTGCCAGTAGTGCTACTGGTAGCAATCAGCCCCAGCATTTT. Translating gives CASSATGSNQPQHF.

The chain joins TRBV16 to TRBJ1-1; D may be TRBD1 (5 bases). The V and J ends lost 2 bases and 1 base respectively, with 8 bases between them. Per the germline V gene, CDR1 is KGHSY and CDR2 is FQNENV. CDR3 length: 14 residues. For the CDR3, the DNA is TGTGCCAGCAGCCAAGGACACAGGAACACTGAAGCTTTCTTT. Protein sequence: CASSQGHRNTEAFF.

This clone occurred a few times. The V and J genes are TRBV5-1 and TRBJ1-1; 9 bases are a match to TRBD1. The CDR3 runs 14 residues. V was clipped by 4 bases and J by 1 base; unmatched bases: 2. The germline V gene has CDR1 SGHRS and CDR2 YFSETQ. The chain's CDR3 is CASSKTGGNTEAFF. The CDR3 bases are TGCGCCAGCAGCAAGACAGGGGGGAACACTGAAGCTTTCTTT.

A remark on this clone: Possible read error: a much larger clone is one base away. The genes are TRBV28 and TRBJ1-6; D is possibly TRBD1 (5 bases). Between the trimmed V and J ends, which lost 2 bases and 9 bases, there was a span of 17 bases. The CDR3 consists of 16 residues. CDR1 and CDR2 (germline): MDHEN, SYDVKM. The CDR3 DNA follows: TGTGCCAGCAGTTTACTCAATCAAGGGGCCCCTTCACCCCTCCACTTT. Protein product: CASSLLNQGAPSPLHF.

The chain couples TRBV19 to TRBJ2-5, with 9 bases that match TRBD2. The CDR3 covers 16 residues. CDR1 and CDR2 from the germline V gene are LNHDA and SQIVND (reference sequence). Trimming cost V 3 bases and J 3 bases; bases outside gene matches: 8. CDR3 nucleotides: TGTGCCAGTAGTATTATAGCGGGGGAGCAGGAAGAGACCCAGTACTTC. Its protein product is CASSIIAGEQEETQYF.

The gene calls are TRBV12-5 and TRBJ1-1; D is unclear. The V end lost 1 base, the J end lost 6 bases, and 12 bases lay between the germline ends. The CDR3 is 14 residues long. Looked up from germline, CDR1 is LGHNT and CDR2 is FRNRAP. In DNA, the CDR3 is TGTGCTAGTGGTTTGGGACCAGTGGACGCTGAAGCTTTCTTT. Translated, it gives CASGLGPVDAEAFF.

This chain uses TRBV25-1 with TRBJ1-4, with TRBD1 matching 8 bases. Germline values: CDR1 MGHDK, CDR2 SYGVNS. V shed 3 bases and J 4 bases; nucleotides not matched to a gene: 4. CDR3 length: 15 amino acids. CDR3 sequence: CASSDDRGLNEKLFF. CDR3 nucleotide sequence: TGTGCCAGCAGTGACGACAGGGGACTTAATGAAAAACTGTTTTTT.

The CDR3 region has the DNA TGTGCCAGCAGCTTATGGGCCGGGACAGGGTGGGAGACCCAGTACTTC. Translating gives CASSLWAGTGWETQYF. This chain joins TRBV11-3 and TRBJ2-5; 9 bases map to TRBD1. V shed 2 bases, J shed 5 bases, and the junction held 9 bases outside the gene matches. This CDR3 has 16 residues. Germline CDR1 SGHNT, CDR2 YENEEA.

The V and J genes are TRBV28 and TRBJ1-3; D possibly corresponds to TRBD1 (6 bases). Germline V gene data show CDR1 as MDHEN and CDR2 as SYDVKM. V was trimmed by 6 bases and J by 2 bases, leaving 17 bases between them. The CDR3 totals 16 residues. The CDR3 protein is CASRIGGQGAGNTIYF. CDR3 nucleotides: TGTGCCAGCAGGATTGGGGGGCAAGGGGCTGGAAACACCATATATTTT. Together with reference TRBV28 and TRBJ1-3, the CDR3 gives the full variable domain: DVKVTQSSRYLVKRTGEKVFLECVQDMDHENMFWYRQDPGLGLRLIYFSYDVKMKEKGDIPEGYSVSREKKERFSLILESASTNQTSMYLCASRIGGQGAGNTIYFGEGSWLTVV.

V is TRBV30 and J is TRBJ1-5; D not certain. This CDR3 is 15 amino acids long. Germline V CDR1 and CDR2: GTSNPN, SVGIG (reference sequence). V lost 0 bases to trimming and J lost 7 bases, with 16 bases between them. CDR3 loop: CAWSVGYPPWQPQHF. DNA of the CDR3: TGTGCCTGGAGTGTTGGGTACCCTCCCTGGCAGCCCCAGCATTTT.

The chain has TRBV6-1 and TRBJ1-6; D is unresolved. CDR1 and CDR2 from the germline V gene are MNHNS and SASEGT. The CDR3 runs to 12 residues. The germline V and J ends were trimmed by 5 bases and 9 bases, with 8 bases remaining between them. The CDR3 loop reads CASSRSLSPLHF. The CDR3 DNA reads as TGTGCCAGCAGTCGCAGTCTTTCACCCCTCCACTTT.

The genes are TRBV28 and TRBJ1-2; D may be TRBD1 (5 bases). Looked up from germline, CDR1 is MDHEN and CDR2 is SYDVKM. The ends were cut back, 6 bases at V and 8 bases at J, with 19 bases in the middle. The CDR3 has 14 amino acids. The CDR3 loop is CASRAAGSPWGYTF. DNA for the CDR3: TGTGCCAGCAGGGCGGCAGGGAGCCCCTGGGGCTACACCTTC.

CDR3 sequence: CAWSPSLRDSPLHF. The CDR3 nucleotides are TGTGCCTGGAGTCCATCGTTACGGGATTCACCCCTCCACTTT. The V and J genes are TRBV30 and TRBJ1-6, with D uncertain. Germline-derived CDR1 and CDR2 are GTSNPN and SVGIG (reference sequence). The V gene lost 2 bases and the J gene lost 8 bases, with 13 bases spanning the gap. The CDR3 is 14 amino acids.

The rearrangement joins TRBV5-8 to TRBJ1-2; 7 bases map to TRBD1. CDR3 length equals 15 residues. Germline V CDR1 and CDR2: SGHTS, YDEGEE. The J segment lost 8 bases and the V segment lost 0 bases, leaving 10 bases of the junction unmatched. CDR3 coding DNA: TGTGCCAGCAGCTTGGCCGGGCAGGGGGACGGGGGCTACACCTTC. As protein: CASSLAGQGDGGYTF.

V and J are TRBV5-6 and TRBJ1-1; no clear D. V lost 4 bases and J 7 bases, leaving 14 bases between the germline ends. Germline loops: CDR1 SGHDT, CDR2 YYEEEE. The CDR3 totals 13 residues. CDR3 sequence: CASSHPSRGEAFF. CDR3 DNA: TGTGCCAGCAGCCACCCGTCTCGCGGTGAAGCTTTCTTT.